The present entry profiles one TCR beta chain with its context. The table came from immunoSEQ multiplex PCR; TCRdb's copy has only in-frame clones and leaves some out. The table records nearly 2 million clones, about 95% of them present only once. The sample originates from a study of shared clonotypes between healthy human individuals. In the naive CD8 group, cells lacked CD45RO and were positively selected for CCR7, so terminally differentiated effector memory CD45RA+ cells were left out. This CDR3 spans 17 amino acids. Germline V gene sequence: CDR1 MDHEN, CDR2 SYDVKM. V gave up 7 bases and J gave up 0 bases, with 21 bases separating them.

Sequencing was performed on naive CD8+ T cells sorted from blood. The gene calls are TRBV28 and TRBJ1-1; D ambiguous. The clonotype was recovered from a young man in good health. In DNA form, the CDR3 reads TGTGCCAGCAAGTTTTCCCCCTCTCCAGAGTTGAACACTGAAGCTTTCTTT. This sequence encodes CASKFSPSPELNTEAFF.